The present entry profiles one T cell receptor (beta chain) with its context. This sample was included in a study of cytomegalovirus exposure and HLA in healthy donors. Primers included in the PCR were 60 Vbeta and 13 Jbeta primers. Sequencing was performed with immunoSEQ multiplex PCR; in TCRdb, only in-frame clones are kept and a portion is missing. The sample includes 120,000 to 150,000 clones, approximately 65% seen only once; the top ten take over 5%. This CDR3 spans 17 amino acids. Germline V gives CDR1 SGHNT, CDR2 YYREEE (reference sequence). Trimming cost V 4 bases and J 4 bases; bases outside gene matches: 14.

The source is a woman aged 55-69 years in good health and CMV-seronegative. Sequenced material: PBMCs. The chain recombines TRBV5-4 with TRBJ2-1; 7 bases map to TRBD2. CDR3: CASSQPRGGSVYNEQFF. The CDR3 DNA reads TGTGCCAGCAGCCAACCACGTGGCGGGAGTGTTTACAATGAGCAGTTCTTC.